Sequencing of this T cell receptor beta chain was carried out in a study of blood T cell repertoires in COVID-19. The overall study: COVID-19 samples from acute and convalescent phases originated in the United States, Italy and Spain.

The age range of participants was 18 to 89 years, with residence in 20 to 25 US areas. Authors' processing steps: Reference gene primers were amplified, and this amplification served to estimate nucleated cell counts. The table came from immunoSEQ multiplex PCR; TCRdb's copy has only in-frame clones and leaves some out. V and J calls and clone size are as listed in that table; D and trimming were resolved from the DNA. The data contain fewer than 300,000 clones, about 85% of them seen just once; the ten biggest clones take up around 2.3%. This clonotype was sampled from a woman aged 45-65 years who had recovered from COVID-19. The specimen sequenced was PBMCs or T cells enriched from blood (not recorded which).

CDR3 nucleotide sequence: TGTGCCACCGGAAGGGGGTCCGGCACAGATACGCAGTATTTT. Protein product: CATGRGSGTDTQYF. The rearrangement links TRBV24-1 to TRBJ2-3; the D gene is possibly TRBD1 (6 bases). Germline V gene data show CDR1 as KGHDR and CDR2 as SFDVKD. The CDR3 has 14 amino acids. The V end lost 9 bases, the J end lost 1 base, and 13 bases lay between the germline ends.